These T cell receptor beta chains were read from a single sample in a study of OX40 agonist ivuxolimab in advanced cancers. Here immunoSEQ multiplex PCR was the method, and the copy in TCRdb shows in-frame clones only, minus some. The table records some 87,000 clones, 90% to 95% of them present only once. The material sequenced was CD4+ or CD8+ T cells sorted from blood, taken in a trial of the OX40 agonist ivuxolimab. These receptors originate from an adult with an advanced solid tumor such as melanoma, head and neck, liver or kidney cancer. Each CDR3 is given with its conserved first and last residue. Fields, in order: V gene, CDR3 protein.

TRBV7-8 CASSNTSGRPNTGELFF
TRBV6-1 CASSEIWIGGEGRLYGYTF
TRBV9 CASSVDQGAGLYEQYF
TRBV7-9 CASSSYYTGELFF
TRBV28 CASSSSWSEQYF
TRBV15 CATSDRGLGNIQYF
TRBV5-1 CASSARQEGNYGYTF
TRBV7-9 CASSSRGDGNIDQYF
TRBV5-1 CASSLEDRGITGELFF
TRBV27 CASSLGGSYEQYF
TRBV27 CASSSITSGEITDTQYF
TRBV9 CASSVGGTSGYEQYF
TRBV4-3 CASSRIEGQGYNEQFF
TRBV13 CASSDTSLVAKNIQYF
TRBV7-9 CASSQGSETQYF
TRBV5-6 CASSLGGGGEQYF
TRBV12-5 CASGPGSTTDTQYF
TRBV11-2 CASSLERETFNEQFF
TRBV5-1 CASRPGLAGNTGELFF
TRBV6-1 CASRVGPQVREQYF
TRBV9 CASSVEDDAAYEQYF
TRBV27 CASAFAHTDTQYF
TRBV27 CASRTGGSNQPQHF
TRBV11-2 CASSLITRAPYNEQFF
TRBV6-6 CASSYSDRGFGSEAFF
TRBV5-6 CASSLAGGWGTDTQYF
TRBV23-1 CASSQSRRTNNEQFF
TRBV7-2 CASSWRTSGNTDTQYF
TRBV6-6 CASSYGGRGGYTF
TRBV5-6 CASSLASRVHEQYF
TRBV27 CASSLSPWLAEYEQYF
TRBV11-2 CASSPTSGGEYEQYF
TRBV9 CASSVGQGAADTQYF
TRBV2 CAGILEQGSRTDTQYF
TRBV10-2 CASIHSSYNEQFF
TRBV29-1 CSVGPGTGSGGYTF
TRBV14 CASSQPPGTGTWNEQFF
TRBV27 CASSLSGGTGGEQFF
TRBV4-2 CASSQGLAGGPYTQYF
TRBV5-6 CASFSGNPSYEQYF
TRBV11-3 CASSLSSFYGYTF
TRBV28 CASSPGLFTDTQYF
TRBV7-9 CASSSGTGGAWLNEKLFF
TRBV7-2 CASSLHRGNQPQHF
TRBV19 CASSIWILQGGNGYTF
TRBV11-2 CASSYQRGNTEAFF
TRBV7-2 CASSGERTKVWGEQYF
TRBV13 CASSRRDSSSGNTIYF
TRBV5-4 CASSLGQGAIGELFF
TRBV11-2 CASSSWGVETEAFF
TRBV4-1 CASSQGGSLTGSPLHF